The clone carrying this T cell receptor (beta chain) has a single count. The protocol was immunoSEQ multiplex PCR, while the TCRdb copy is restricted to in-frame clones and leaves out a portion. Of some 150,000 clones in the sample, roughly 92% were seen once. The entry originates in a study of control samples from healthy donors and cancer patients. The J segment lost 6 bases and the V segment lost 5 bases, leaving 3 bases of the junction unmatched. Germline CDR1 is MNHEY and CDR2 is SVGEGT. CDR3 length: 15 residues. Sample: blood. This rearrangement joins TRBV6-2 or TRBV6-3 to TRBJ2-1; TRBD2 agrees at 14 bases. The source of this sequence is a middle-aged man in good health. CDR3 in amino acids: CASSRGLAGGNEQFF. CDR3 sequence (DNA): TGTGCCAGCAGTCGTGGACTAGCGGGGGGCAATGAGCAGTTCTTC.